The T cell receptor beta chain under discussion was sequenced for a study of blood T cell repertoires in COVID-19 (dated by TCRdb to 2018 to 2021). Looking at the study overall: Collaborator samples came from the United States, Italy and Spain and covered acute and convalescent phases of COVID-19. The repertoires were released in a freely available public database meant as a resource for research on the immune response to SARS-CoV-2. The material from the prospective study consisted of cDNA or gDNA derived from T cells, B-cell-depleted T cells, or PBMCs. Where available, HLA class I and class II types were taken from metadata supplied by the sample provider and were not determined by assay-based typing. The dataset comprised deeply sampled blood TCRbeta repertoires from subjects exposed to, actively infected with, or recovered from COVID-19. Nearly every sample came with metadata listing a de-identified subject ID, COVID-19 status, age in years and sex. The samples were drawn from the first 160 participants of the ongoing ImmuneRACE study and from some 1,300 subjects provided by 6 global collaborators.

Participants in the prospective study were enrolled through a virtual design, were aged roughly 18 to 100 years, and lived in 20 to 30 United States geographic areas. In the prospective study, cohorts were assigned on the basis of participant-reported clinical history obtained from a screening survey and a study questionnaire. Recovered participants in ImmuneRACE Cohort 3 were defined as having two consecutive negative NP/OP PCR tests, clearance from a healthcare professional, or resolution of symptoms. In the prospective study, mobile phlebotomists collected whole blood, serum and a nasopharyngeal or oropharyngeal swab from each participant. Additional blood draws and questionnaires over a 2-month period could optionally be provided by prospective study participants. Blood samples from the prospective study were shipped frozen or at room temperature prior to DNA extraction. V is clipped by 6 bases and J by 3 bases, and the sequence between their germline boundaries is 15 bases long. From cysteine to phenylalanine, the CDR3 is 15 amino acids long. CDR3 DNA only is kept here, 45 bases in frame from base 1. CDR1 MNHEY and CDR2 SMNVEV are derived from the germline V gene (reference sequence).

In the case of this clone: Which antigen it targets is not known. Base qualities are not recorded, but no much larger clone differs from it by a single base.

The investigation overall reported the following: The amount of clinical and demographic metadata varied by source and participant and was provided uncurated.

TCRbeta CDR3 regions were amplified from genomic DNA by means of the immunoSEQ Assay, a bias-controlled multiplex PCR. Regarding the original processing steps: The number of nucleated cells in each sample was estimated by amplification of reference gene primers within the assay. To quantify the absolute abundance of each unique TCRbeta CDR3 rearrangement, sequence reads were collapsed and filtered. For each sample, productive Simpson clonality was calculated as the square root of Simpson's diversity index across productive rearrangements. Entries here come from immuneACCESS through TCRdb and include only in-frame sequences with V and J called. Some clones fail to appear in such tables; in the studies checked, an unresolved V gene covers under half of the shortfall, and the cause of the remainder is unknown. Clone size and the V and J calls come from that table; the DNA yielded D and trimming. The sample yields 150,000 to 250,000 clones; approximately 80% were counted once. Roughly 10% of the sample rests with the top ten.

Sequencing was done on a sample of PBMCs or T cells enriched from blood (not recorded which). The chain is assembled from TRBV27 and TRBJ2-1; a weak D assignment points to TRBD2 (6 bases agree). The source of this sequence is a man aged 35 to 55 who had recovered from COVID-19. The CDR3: CASRPSGRGYNEQFF. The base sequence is TGTGCCAGCAGGCCGTCGGGGCGGGGCTACAATGAGCAGTTCTTC.